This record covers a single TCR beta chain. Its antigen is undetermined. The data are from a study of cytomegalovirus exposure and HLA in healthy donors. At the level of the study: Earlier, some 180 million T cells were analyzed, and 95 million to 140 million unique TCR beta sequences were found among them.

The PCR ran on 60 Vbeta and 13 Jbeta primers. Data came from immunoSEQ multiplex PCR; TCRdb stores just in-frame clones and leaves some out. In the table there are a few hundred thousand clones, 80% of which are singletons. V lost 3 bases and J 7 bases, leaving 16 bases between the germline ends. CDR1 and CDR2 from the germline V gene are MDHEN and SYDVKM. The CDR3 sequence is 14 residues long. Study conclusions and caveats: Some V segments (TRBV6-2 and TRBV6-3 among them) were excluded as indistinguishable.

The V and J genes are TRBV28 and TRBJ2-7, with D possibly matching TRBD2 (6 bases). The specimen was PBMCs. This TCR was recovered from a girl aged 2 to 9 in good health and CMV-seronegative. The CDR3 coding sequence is TGTGCCAGCAGTTTTGCAGGAGTCCGGGGGGAGCAGTACTTC. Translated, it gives CASSFAGVRGEQYF.